The rows below give T cell receptor beta chains drawn from one sample of a study of T cells after yellow fever vaccination. MiXCR, run by TCRdb on the 5' RACE reads, gives a single entry per CDR3 protein. The sample lists tens of thousands of distinct CDR3 sequences, less than 8.5% occurring once. The material was CD8+ T cells sorted from PBMCs, obtained 15 days after the yellow fever booster vaccination. These receptor sequences come from a young man who received the YFV17D yellow fever vaccine. The CDR3 runs from the conserved cysteine through the conserved F or W. A D gene is named only where the DNA matches it firmly. Clone size appears in some rows only: once, few, many, or a class for an expanded clone.

cdr3_aa cdr3_nt d_call j_call v_call clone_size
CATSETGNSNQPQHF TGTGCCACCAGCGAGACAGGGAATAGCAATCAGCCCCAGCATTTT TRBD1 TRBJ1-5 TRBV24-1 many
CASSQDSLNGASYEQYF TGCGCCAGCAGCCAAGATTCACTTAACGGAGCCTCCTACGAGCAGTACTTC . TRBJ2-7 TRBV4-3 many
CASSILGNTEAFF TGTGCCAGTAGTATCCTCGGGAACACTGAAGCTTTCTTT . TRBJ1-1 TRBV19 few
CATSSGSGANVLTF TGTGCCACCAGTTCGGGCTCTGGGGCCAACGTCCTGACTTTC . TRBJ2-6 TRBV15 many
CASSFPQVEGANVLTF TGTGCCAGCAGCTTTCCCCAGGTGGAGGGGGCCAACGTCCTGACTTTC . TRBJ2-6 TRBV7-9 many
CAIRGGTGGFDTEAFF TGTGCCATCAGGGGGGGGACAGGGGGATTTGACACTGAAGCTTTCTTT TRBD1 TRBJ1-1 TRBV10-3 many
CASQPQGFQETQYF TGTGCCAGCCAGCCCCAGGGGTTTCAAGAGACCCAGTACTTC . TRBJ2-5 TRBV25-1 many
CASSLVLAGTYNEQFF TGTGCCAGCAGTTTAGTCCTTGCGGGAACCTACAATGAGCAGTTCTTC . TRBJ2-1 TRBV27 many
CASSIRSASRNEQFF TGTGCCAGTAGTATCCGGTCCGCGAGTCGCAATGAGCAGTTCTTC . TRBJ2-1 TRBV19 many
CASHPAGHFYNEQFF TGTGCCAGCCACCCTGCGGGCCACTTCTACAATGAGCAGTTCTTC . TRBJ2-1 TRBV6-2/TRBV6-3 many
CASSSLAEGYEQYF TGTGCCAGCAGTTCACTAGCGGAAGGATACGAGCAGTACTTC TRBD2 TRBJ2-7 TRBV27 many
CATSRDRGWMGETQYF TGTGCCACCAGCAGAGACAGGGGTTGGATGGGAGAGACCCAGTACTTC . TRBJ2-5 TRBV15 many
CSVVGRGEQFF TGCAGCGTTGTCGGACGGGGTGAGCAGTTCTTC . TRBJ2-1 TRBV29-1 many
CASSLSVILYNEQFF TGTGCCAGCAGTTTATCGGTGATTCTCTACAATGAGCAGTTCTTC . TRBJ2-1 TRBV27 many
CASTLGGKGETQYF TGTGCCAGCACCTTAGGGGGAAAAGGGGAGACCCAGTACTTC . TRBJ2-5 TRBV28 many
CASRKDRGQPQHF TGTGCCAGTAGGAAGGACAGGGGTCAGCCCCAGCATTTT TRBD1 TRBJ1-5 TRBV19 few
CASSQESQSAMGYTF TGCGCCAGCAGCCAAGAGTCCCAGTCCGCTATGGGCTACACCTTC . TRBJ1-2 TRBV4-3 many
CASSVEIGLAGEETQYF TGTGCCAGCAGTGTAGAGATTGGACTAGCGGGAGAAGAGACCCAGTACTTC TRBD2 TRBJ2-5 TRBV6-1 .
CAWTGATFQETQYF TGTGCCTGGACAGGCGCGACCTTCCAAGAGACCCAGTACTTC . TRBJ2-5 TRBV30 .
CASSPGTSGSGLYNEQFF TGTGCCAGTAGTCCCGGGACTAGCGGGAGTGGTTTATACAATGAGCAGTTCTTC TRBD2 TRBJ2-1 TRBV19 many
CASSLEVGPILEQYF TGTGCCAGCAGCTTAGAGGTGGGCCCGATTCTCGAGCAGTACTTC . TRBJ2-7 TRBV7-6 few
CASSRGSYEQYF TGTGCCAGCAGCCGGGGCTCCTACGAGCAGTACTTC . TRBJ2-7 TRBV5-6 many
CASSPSTLAGNGDTQYF TGTGCCAGCAGCCCGAGTACACTAGCGGGAAATGGAGATACGCAGTATTTT TRBD2 TRBJ2-3 TRBV7-2 many
CASSPPPGTGEQFF TGTGCCAGCTCACCGCCACCGGGGACAGGTGAGCAGTTCTTC TRBD1 TRBJ2-1 TRBV18 many
CASSSGHNQPQHF TGTGCCAGCAGTTCAGGACACAATCAGCCCCAGCATTTT . TRBJ1-5 TRBV6-5 many
CASSQETGTSAYEQYF TGCGCCAGCAGCCAAGAGACCGGGACTAGCGCATACGAGCAGTACTTC TRBD2 TRBJ2-7 TRBV4-3 many
CASSLEHTYEQYF TGCGCCAGCAGCTTGGAACATACCTACGAGCAGTACTTC . TRBJ2-7 TRBV5-1 many
CASSFGYEQFF TGTGCCAGCAGCTTTGGTTATGAGCAGTTCTTC . TRBJ2-1 TRBV7-2 many
CASSFDQTEQFF TGTGCCAGCAGTTTTGACCAGACCGAGCAGTTCTTC . TRBJ2-1 TRBV12-3/TRBV12-4 many
CASSRASEQYF TGTGCCAGCAGCCGAGCGAGCGAGCAGTACTTC . TRBJ2-7 TRBV27 .
CASSSSQLAGYNEQFF TGTGCCAGCAGCTCCTCTCAGTTAGCGGGATACAATGAGCAGTTCTTC TRBD2 TRBJ2-1 TRBV13 many
CASSSPSGLAGALSYNEQFF TGTGCCAGCAGCTCACCCAGCGGCCTAGCGGGAGCCCTCTCCTACAATGAGCAGTTCTTC TRBD2 TRBJ2-1 TRBV7-9 many
CALQDTYGYTF TGTGCCCTGCAGGATACTTATGGCTACACCTTC . TRBJ1-2 TRBV10-3 many
CATTSGDYNEQFF TGTGCCACAACTAGCGGAGACTACAATGAGCAGTTCTTC TRBD2 TRBJ2-1 TRBV5-6 many
CASSLGKGADTGELFF TGTGCCAGCAGTTTAGGAAAGGGGGCGGACACCGGGGAGCTGTTTTTT TRBD1 TRBJ2-2 TRBV12-3/TRBV12-4 many
CASSSRGQPTDEQFF TGCGCCAGCAGCTCCAGGGGGCAACCTACCGATGAGCAGTTCTTC TRBD1 TRBJ2-1 TRBV5-1 many
CASSQDATDDGNTIYF TGTGCCAGCAGTCAGGATGCCACCGATGATGGAAACACCATATATTTT . TRBJ1-3 TRBV28 many
CASSQVGSAGEETQYF TGTGCCAGCAGCCAAGTTGGCTCAGCGGGAGAAGAGACCCAGTACTTC TRBD2 TRBJ2-5 TRBV4-2 many
CASKGTGLLYF TGTGCCAGCAAGGGGACAGGGTTGCTGTACTTC TRBD1 TRBJ2-4 TRBV2 many
CASSIGGDLNSYNEQFF TGTGCCAGTAGTATAGGGGGGGACCTTAACTCCTACAATGAGCAGTTCTTC . TRBJ2-1 TRBV19 many
CASANEGGDAAEKLFF TGTGCCAGCGCGAACGAGGGCGGGGACGCGGCTGAAAAACTGTTTTTT . TRBJ1-4 TRBV6-1 many